Each of the 3 T cell receptor beta chains below was sequenced from the same sample in a study of cytomegalovirus exposure and HLA in healthy donors. Both 60 Vbeta primers and 13 Jbeta primers went into the PCR. Assay used: immunoSEQ multiplex PCR; TCRdb lists only in-frame clones, some missing. The sample has roughly 200,000 clones, 70% to 85% seen once; the top ten hold 0.58%. Sequencing input: PBMCs. All receptors come from a woman aged 40 to 55 in good health and CMV-seronegative.

The chain combines TRBV10-3 with TRBJ1-2, with D possibly matching TRBD1 (6 bases). Germline values: CDR1 ENHRY, CDR2 SYGVKD. V was pared by 2 bases and J by 0 bases, with 13 bases between. The CDR3 runs to 16 residues. The CDR3 sequence is CAISEPYRVTNYGYTF. CDR3 coding DNA: TGTGCCATCAGTGAGCCATACAGGGTGACTAACTATGGCTACACCTTC.

The chain recombines TRBV19 with TRBJ2-3; maybe TRBD2 (5 bases). V lost 5 bases and J 2 bases, leaving 8 bases between the germline ends. The CDR3 is 13 amino acids. Per the germline V gene, CDR1 is LNHDA and CDR2 is SQIVND (reference sequence). CDR3 coding DNA: TGTGCCAGTAGTGAGGGAGTCACAGATACGCAGTATTTT. It encodes CASSEGVTDTQYF.

The chain combines TRBV28 with TRBJ2-5, with TRBD2 matching 8 bases. Germline trimming cut 10 bases from V and 1 base from J; bases unmatched to any gene: 8. The CDR3 totals 14 residues. In germline, CDR1 is MDHEN, CDR2 SYDVKM. The DNA of the CDR3 is TGTGCCACCCGCCTCCGGGGGGGCCAAGAGACCCAGTACTTC. Translated: CATRLRGGQETQYF.